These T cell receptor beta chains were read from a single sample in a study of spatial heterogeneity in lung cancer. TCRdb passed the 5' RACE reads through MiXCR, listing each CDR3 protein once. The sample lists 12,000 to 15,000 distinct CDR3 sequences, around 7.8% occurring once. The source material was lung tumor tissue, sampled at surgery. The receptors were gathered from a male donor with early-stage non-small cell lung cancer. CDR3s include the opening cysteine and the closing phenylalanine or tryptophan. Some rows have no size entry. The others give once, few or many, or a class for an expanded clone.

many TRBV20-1 CSAESRTGGSFNEQFF
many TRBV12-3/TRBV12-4 CASSPGTSSTGELFF
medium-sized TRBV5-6 CASSLRLAGVAVNEQFF
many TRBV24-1 CATSEPGLGTSYNEQFF
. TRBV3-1 CASSRRDQGQPQHF
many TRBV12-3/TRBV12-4 CASSLRHKTTSPGANVLTF
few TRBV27 CASSLVGASSSYEQYF
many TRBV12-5 CASGLGVTGGWINYGYTF
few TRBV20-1 CSARLLESTDTQYF
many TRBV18 CASSTGGGGAEAFF
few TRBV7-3 CASSPPGLADYNEQFF
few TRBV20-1 CSARVPGYGYTF
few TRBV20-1 CSAMTGEGSYNSPLHF
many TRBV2 CASTDGLSSGANVLTF
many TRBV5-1 CASSLDNSYGYTF
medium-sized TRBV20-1 CSAIPGRLNTEAFF
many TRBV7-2 CASSRLAGRHNEQFF
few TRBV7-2 CASSFRQGAVPYTF
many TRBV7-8 CASSLAGGNQFF
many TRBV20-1 CSAIQYTPFGGYTF
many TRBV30 CAWGSETQYF
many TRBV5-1 CASSLAVTYEQYF
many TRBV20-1 CSATGLRTGNEQFF
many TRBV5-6 CASSTEGNEQFF
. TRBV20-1 CSARWRTEAFF
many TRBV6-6 CASSYAGSSNQPQHF
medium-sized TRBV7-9 CASSLYVTEAFF
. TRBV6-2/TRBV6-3 CASSYAGPEAFF
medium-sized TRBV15 CATSSPTGGLAAETQYF
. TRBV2 CASRDRTGNTGELFF
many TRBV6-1 CASSDTGLHQPQHF
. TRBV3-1 CASSHSDRKAFF
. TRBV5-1 CASSLEAGPGTQYF
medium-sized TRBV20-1 CSARDLYQPQHF
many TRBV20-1 CSARDRVTSGPLFF
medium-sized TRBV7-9 CASFETGQILYGYTF
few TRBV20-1 CSANSPGAANTEAFF
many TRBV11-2 CASSGEGRSASYEQYF
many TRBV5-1 CASSLTGFGYTF
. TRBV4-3 CASSQGVTANQPQHF
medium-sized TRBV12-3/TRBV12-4 CASRHSGWETQYF
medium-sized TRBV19 CASSTLQANYGYTF
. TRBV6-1 CASSGVVEGLSNQPQHF
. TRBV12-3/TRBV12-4 CASSPRGAASSGNTIYF
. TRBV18 CASSRGQARGGYTF
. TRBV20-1 CSASRDRGRDGELFF
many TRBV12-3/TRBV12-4 CASNLAGQIPGELFF
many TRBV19 CASSIGASGSGTDTQYF